Listed below are T cell receptor beta chains from one sample, sequenced in a study of shared clonotypes between healthy human individuals. Profiled with immunoSEQ multiplex PCR; TCRdb holds only in-frame clones, not every one. Here the sample spans about 1.1 million clones, approximately 77% being singletons. The sample consisted of memory CD4+ T cells from PBMCs. The receptors shown here come from a man aged 18 to 29 in good health. Some clones in this sample may be carry-over from other donors' samples. The CDR3 runs from the conserved cysteine through the conserved F or W. D genes are given only for firm matches. A row's size may be missing; if present it is once, few, many or a size class.

once	NA	TRBV6-1	TRBJ2-2	CASTSHTNTGELFF	TGTGCCAGCACCTCCCACACAAACACCGGGGAGCTGTTTTTT
few	NA	TRBV11-2	TRBJ1-4	CASSAGLGARGEKLFF	TGTGCCAGCAGCGCCGGGTTGGGGGCAAGGGGTGAAAAACTGTTTTTT
once	NA	TRBV5-4	TRBJ1-1	CASSKRQDTEAFF	TGTGCCAGCAGCAAAAGACAGGACACTGAAGCTTTCTTT
NA	NA	TRBV5-5	TRBJ2-7	CASSLAAGAYEQYF	TGTGCCAGCAGCTTGGCCGCAGGGGCCTACGAGCAGTACTTC
NA	NA	TRBV19	TRBJ2-7	CASSSVGGYYEQYF	TGTGCCAGTAGTAGCGTAGGTGGATACTACGAGCAGTACTTC
NA	NA	TRBV5-1	TRBJ2-1	CASSQGTKGEQFF	TGCGCCAGCAGCCAGGGGACAAAGGGTGAGCAGTTCTTC
NA	NA	TRBV7-3	TRBJ2-2	CASSAQDRGELFF	TGTGCCAGCAGCGCGCAGGACAGAGGGGAGCTGTTTTTT
NA	NA	TRBV5-6	TRBJ1-1	CASSRASNTEAFF	TGTGCCAGCAGCCGGGCCTCGAACACTGAAGCTTTCTTT
NA	NA	TRBV4-3	TRBJ2-3	CASSQRDRSTDTQYF	TGCGCCAGCAGCCAACGGGACCGTAGCACAGATACGCAGTATTTT
NA	NA	TRBV5-8	TRBJ1-1	CASSLGGPAMNTEAFF	TGTGCCAGCAGCTTGGGGGGCCCCGCTATGAACACTGAAGCTTTCTTT
NA	NA	TRBV6-6	TRBJ1-6	CASGRGAGSPLHF	TGTGCCAGCGGGCGGGGCGCGGGTTCACCCCTCCACTTT
NA	TRBD2	TRBV9	TRBJ2-3	CASSSPRGRARRTQYF	TGTGCCAGCAGCTCCCCACGCGGGAGGGCTCGTCGGACGCAGTATTTT
NA	TRBD1	TRBV5-6	TRBJ1-4	CASSPGDRQNEKLFF	TGTGCCAGCAGCCCCGGGGACAGACAAAATGAAAAACTGTTTTTT
many	NA	TRBV5-6	TRBJ2-3	CASSPNLAPDTQYF	TGTGCCAGCAGCCCTAACTTGGCGCCAGATACGCAGTATTTT
few	TRBD1	TRBV29-1	TRBJ2-7	CSVTGGPTYEQYF	TGCAGCGTGACAGGGGGCCCAACCTACGAGCAGTACTTC
NA	NA	TRBV5-1	TRBJ2-5	CASSLGGVQETQYF	TGCGCCAGCAGCTTAGGTGGAGTTCAAGAGACCCAGTACTTC
NA	NA	TRBV7-2	TRBJ2-2	CASSLVAFRGTNTGELFF	TGTGCCAGCAGCTTAGTGGCGTTCAGGGGCACGAACACCGGGGAGCTGTTTTTT
NA	NA	TRBV27	TRBJ2-2	CASSLWLGDTGELFF	TGTGCCAGCAGTTTATGGTTGGGGGACACCGGGGAGCTGTTTTTT
NA	NA	TRBV2	TRBJ2-1	CASISPPRYNEQFF	TGTGCCAGCATCTCCCCCCCAAGGTACAATGAGCAGTTCTTC
few	NA	TRBV11-3	TRBJ2-3	CASSLARGPSTDTQYF	TGTGCCAGCAGCTTAGCCCGCGGGCCAAGCACAGATACGCAGTATTTT
NA	NA	TRBV28	TRBJ2-3	CASKTPTDTQYF	TGTGCCAGCAAGACGCCCACAGATACGCAGTATTTT
NA	TRBD2	TRBV7-2	TRBJ2-7	CASSMLAGPYEQYF	TGTGCCAGCAGCATGCTAGCGGGCCCCTACGAGCAGTACTTC
NA	NA	TRBV14	TRBJ2-1	CASSQEAQLYNEQFF	TGTGCCAGCAGCCAAGAGGCCCAGCTTTACAATGAGCAGTTCTTC
NA	NA	TRBV29-1	TRBJ1-1	CSVTPGTAGNTEAFF	TGCAGCGTTACCCCCGGGACCGCGGGGAACACTGAAGCTTTCTTT
NA	NA	TRBV5-5	TRBJ2-7	CASSLRGDRYEQYF	TGTGCCAGCAGCTTGCGGGGAGATCGCTACGAGCAGTACTTC
NA	NA	TRBV7-9	TRBJ2-1	CASSFPLAYNEQFF	TGTGCCAGCAGCTTCCCTCTGGCCTACAATGAGCAGTTCTTC
NA	TRBD2	TRBV7-9	TRBJ2-7	CASSGLAGAYEQYF	TGTGCCAGCAGCGGACTAGCGGGAGCCTACGAGCAGTACTTC
NA	TRBD2	TRBV2	TRBJ2-2	CASSPSGGSNTGELFF	TGTGCCAGCAGTCCCAGCGGGGGAAGTAACACCGGGGAGCTGTTTTTT
NA	NA	TRBV19	TRBJ1-2	CASSILANYGYTF	TGTGCCAGTAGTATCTTGGCTAACTATGGCTACACCTTC
once	NA	TRBV5-4	TRBJ2-1	CASSLVSGEQFF	TGTGCCAGCAGCTTGGTTAGCGGAGAGCAGTTCTTC
few	NA	TRBV11-2	TRBJ1-1	CASSLGAGPGKAFF	TGTGCCAGCAGCTTAGGTGCCGGACCAGGAAAAGCTTTCTTT
few	NA	TRBV29-1	TRBJ1-2	CSVVGLSPGRGFNYGYTF	TGCAGCGTTGTTGGCCTCTCCCCCGGCAGGGGTTTTAACTATGGCTACACCTTC
few	TRBD1	TRBV5-1	TRBJ2-5	CASTPTGEETQYF	TGCGCCAGCACCCCGACAGGGGAAGAGACCCAGTACTTC
NA	NA	TRBV2	TRBJ1-5	CASAGRADTQPQHF	TGTGCCAGCGCCGGGAGGGCCGATACCCAGCCCCAGCATTTT
NA	NA	TRBV5-1	TRBJ2-1	CASSNRDPSIEQFF	TGCGCCAGCAGCAACCGGGACCCGAGTATAGAGCAGTTCTTC
NA	TRBD1	TRBV19	TRBJ2-7	CASSPSGQGMSYEQYF	TGTGCCAGTAGTCCCTCGGGACAGGGAATGTCCTACGAGCAGTACTTC
NA	NA	TRBV5-1	TRBJ2-7	CASRAGLGTPTYEQYF	TGCGCCTCCAGAGCGGGTCTTGGAACACCGACCTACGAGCAGTACTTC
NA	TRBD1	TRBV5-1	TRBJ2-7	CASSSNPGTGEYEQYF	TGCGCCAGCAGCTCTAATCCCGGGACAGGGGAGTACGAGCAGTACTTC
few	NA	TRBV18	TRBJ2-7	CASSPRGRFYEQYF	TGTGCCAGCTCACCACGAGGGAGGTTCTACGAGCAGTACTTC
NA	NA	TRBV25-1	TRBJ2-3	CASRGLTDTQYF	TGTGCCAGCAGGGGACTTACAGATACGCAGTATTTT
NA	TRBD1	TRBV25-1	TRBJ2-1	CASSEDQGDYNEQFF	TGTGCCAGCAGTGAGGACCAGGGGGATTACAATGAGCAGTTCTTC
NA	NA	TRBV4-2	TRBJ2-7	CASSQQTSHGGAMYEQYF	TGTGCCAGCAGCCAACAGACGTCGCACGGGGGAGCAATGTACGAGCAGTACTTC
NA	NA	TRBV5-5	TRBJ1-1	CASSQVGYMNTEAFF	TGTGCCAGCAGCCAGGTGGGGTACATGAACACTGAAGCTTTCTTT
once	NA	TRBV2	TRBJ2-4	CASSADRQINIQYF	TGTGCCAGCAGTGCGGACAGACAAATAAACATTCAGTACTTC
NA	TRBD1	TRBV6-5	TRBJ1-1	CASSSHRQGGYKAFF	TGTGCCAGCAGTTCCCATCGACAGGGCGGGTATAAAGCTTTCTTT
NA	NA	TRBV5-1	TRBJ2-3	CASRPLPGSTDTQYF	TGCGCCAGCAGACCTCTTCCGGGATCCACAGATACGCAGTATTTT
NA	NA	TRBV28	TRBJ1-1	CASSLRQEAFF	TGTGCCAGCAGTTTGAGGCAAGAAGCTTTCTTT
few	TRBD2	TRBV6-5	TRBJ2-5	CASSPGLAGPLYF	TGTGCCAGCAGTCCGGGACTAGCGGGACCCTTGTACTTC
NA	NA	TRBV11-3	TRBJ2-1	CASSRDSYNEQFF	TGTGCCAGCAGCCGAGACTCCTACAATGAGCAGTTCTTC
few	NA	TRBV27	TRBJ1-5	CASSLGQSNQPQHF	TGTGCCAGCAGTTTAGGACAGAGCAATCAGCCCCAGCATTTT
NA	NA	TRBV11-3	TRBJ2-2	CASSLVHTGELFF	TGTGCCAGCAGCTTAGTCCACACCGGGGAGCTGTTTTTT
few	NA	TRBV7-2	TRBJ1-1	CASSFRMNTEAFF	TGTGCCAGCAGCTTTAGAATGAACACTGAAGCTTTCTTT